This T cell receptor (beta chain) is from a study of T cells in Graves' hyperthyroidism and ophthalmopathy. This clonotype was found a few times. Authors of the study amplified TCR beta CDR3 regions from RNA transcripts. Researchers ran a first-round RT-PCR on the TCR CDR3 using the HTBI primer set. In TCRdb, the multiplex PCR reads were re-called with MiXCR into one record per CDR3 protein. Found here are about 840,000 distinct CDR3 sequences, roughly 40% of them singletons; the top ten hold around 9.3%. V was clipped by 5 bases and J by 8 bases, with 12 bases between them. The CDR3 has 12 residues. From germline, CDR1 is SEHNR and CDR2 FQNEAQ (reference sequence).

This receptor was obtained from a man between 18 and 35 years old with Graves' hyperthyroidism. The sequencing input was blood. The chain links TRBV7-9 to TRBJ1-1, with D possibly TRBD1 on 5 matching bases. CDR3 bases: TGTGCCAGCAGCCACCAGGGTCCCGAAGCTTTCTTT. Translated, it gives CASSHQGPEAFF.